The present T cell receptor beta chain was sequenced within a study of shared clonotypes between healthy human individuals. With 5 bases removed from V and 7 bases from J, the gap between germline ends came to 15 bases. CDR1 is SGHTA and CDR2 is FQGNSA in the germline V gene. The CDR3 runs to 13 residues. Only in-frame clones appear in the TCRdb table, and some are missing; sequencing was by immunoSEQ multiplex PCR. The sample lists around 2.5 million clones, roughly 93% occurring once. The specimen was naive CD4+ T cells from PBMCs. Specified subset: CD45RA+ positively selected. The TCR sequence derives from a man in his late teens or twenties in good health. Some clones in this sample may be carry-over from other donors' samples. The V call is TRBV7-2, the J call TRBJ2-7; D possibly corresponds to TRBD2 (5 bases). CDR3 loop: CASSLTWRLEQYF. In DNA, the CDR3 is TGTGCCAGCAGCCTCACCTGGAGGTTGGAGCAGTACTTC.